Below are 26 T cell receptor beta chains sequenced from a single sample in a study of PD-1 blockade in classical Hodgkin lymphoma. Produced via immunoSEQ multiplex PCR; TCRdb's table is partial and in-frame only. The sample has about 97,000 clones, approximately 88% seen once. Relapse was seen in all patients after autologous stem cell transplantation, and brentuximab vedotin exposure was variable. This specimen consisted of peripheral blood mononuclear cells (PBMCs), obtained at baseline. The receptor set was obtained from a human donor with classical Hodgkin lymphoma.

The chain uses TRBV6-6 and TRBJ1-5; D might be TRBD1 (6 bases). The germline gives CDR1 MNHNY, CDR2 SVGAGI (reference sequence). The CDR3 loop spans 13 amino acids. Deletions cut 2 bases from V and 10 bases from J, with 12 bases between. The CDR3 DNA follows: TGTGCCAGCAGTTACCCAGACAGGTCCCCCCAGCATTTT. The encoded protein is CASSYPDRSPQHF.

CDR3 DNA: TGCGCCAGCAGTCACTCCGACCCCAGCGATCAGCCCCAGCATTTT. This codes for CASSHSDPSDQPQHF. This chain uses TRBV23-1 with TRBJ1-5; D call uncertain. TRBV23-1 is reported as an ORF; its role is uncertain. The length of the CDR3 is 15 residues. Deletions cut 3 bases from V and 5 bases from J, with 14 bases between.

This clone has only one observation. The chain recombines TRBV19 with TRBJ1-2; D is unresolved. The germline V gene has CDR1 LNHDA and CDR2 SQIVND (reference sequence). The CDR3 runs 16 residues. V was cut by 2 bases and J by 2 bases, with 15 bases left in between. The CDR3 DNA reads as TGTGCCAGTAGTATATATTTGCGACACGAAAACTATGGCTACACCTTC. Translated: CASSIYLRHENYGYTF.

This clone turned up a few times. The chain couples TRBV5-4 to TRBJ1-5; weak D call: TRBD1 (5 bases). The CDR3 length is 14 residues. The germline V gene has CDR1 SGHNT and CDR2 YYREEE (reference sequence). The V and J ends lost 0 bases and 7 bases respectively, with 11 bases between them. The CDR3 bases are TGTGCCAGCAGCTTGGACAGGTCCGAACAGCCCCAGCATTTT. This translates into CASSLDRSEQPQHF.

The gene calls are TRBV7-2 and TRBJ2-7; 7 bases map to TRBD1. Germline assignment: CDR1 SGHTA and CDR2 FQGNSA. V gave up 5 bases and J gave up 4 bases; unmatched junction bases: 11. CDR3 size: 15 residues. The CDR3 loop reads CASSPRQGGWYEQYF. The CDR3, as DNA: TGTGCCAGCAGCCCCCGACAGGGTGGTTGGTACGAGCAGTACTTC.

J is TRBJ2-7 and V is TRBV5-1, with TRBD1 as a possible D gene (6 bases). Germline CDR1 reads SGHRS; CDR2 reads YFSETQ. Trimming took off 4 bases at V and 3 bases at J, with 17 bases between the two ends. CDR3 size: 15 residues. The CDR3 is CASSPTTRGFYEQYF. CDR3 in DNA: TGCGCCAGCAGCCCAACAACCAGGGGATTCTACGAGCAGTACTTC.

The chain joins TRBV5-4 to TRBJ2-7; 7 positions agree with TRBD2. This CDR3 comprises 16 residues. The V and J ends lost 4 bases and 1 base, in that order; junction bases with no gene match: 11. Germline V gene lookup returns CDR1 SGHNT and CDR2 YYREEE (reference sequence). The CDR3 nucleotides read TGTGCCAGCAGCCCCATCGGACGTAGCGGGTCCTACGAGCAGTACTTC. Encoded protein: CASSPIGRSGSYEQYF.

This chain joins TRBV29-1 and TRBJ1-2, with D maybe TRBD1 (6 bases). V lost 6 bases and J lost 13, with 21 bases in between. This CDR3 spans 12 amino acids. Germline CDR1 reads SQVTM; CDR2 reads ANQGSEA. The CDR3 DNA is TGCAGCGTCGTCCGACAGGCGGAAAAGCCCACCTTC. The encoded protein is CSVVRQAEKPTF.

This chain joins TRBV28 and TRBJ1-1; 9 bases agree with TRBD1. This CDR3 is 17 amino acids long. J lost 1 base, V lost 2 bases, and 8 bases had no gene match. Germline V gene sequence: CDR1 MDHEN, CDR2 SYDVKM. This CDR3 is CASSLIGQGPRNTEAFF. CDR3 DNA sequence: TGTGCCAGCAGTTTAATCGGACAGGGGCCGCGGAACACTGAAGCTTTCTTT.

This clone was counted only a few times. The rearrangement links TRBV5-1 to TRBJ2-1; 9 bases map to TRBD1. Germline CDR1 SGHRS, CDR2 YFSETQ. With V trimmed by 4 bases and J by 1 base, 15 bases remained unmatched. This CDR3 is built from 19 residues. This CDR3 reads CASSGRGTGNIRSYNEQFF. The CDR3 DNA sequence: TGCGCCAGCAGCGGCAGGGGGACAGGGAATATTAGGTCCTACAATGAGCAGTTCTTC. Together with reference TRBV5-1 and TRBJ2-1, the CDR3 gives the full variable domain: KAGVTQTPRYLIKTRGQQVTLSCSPISGHRSVSWYQQTPGQGLQFLFEYFSETQRNKGNFPGRFSGRQFSNSRSEMNVSTLELGDSALYLCASSGRGTGNIRSYNEQFFGPGTRLTVL.

This rearrangement joins TRBV2 to TRBJ2-4; TRBD1 or TRBD2 may be the D gene (5 bases each). The V end was cut by 6 bases, the J end by 6 bases, with 15 bases between. The germline V gene has CDR1 SNHLY and CDR2 FYNNEI. The CDR3 runs to 14 residues. CDR3 in amino acids: CASRTGPRVNIQYF. CDR3 nucleotide sequence: TGTGCCAGCAGGACGGGACCCCGCGTAAACATTCAGTACTTC.

The chain is built from TRBV5-1 and TRBJ1-2; D uncertain. The CDR3 loop spans 15 amino acids. The V gene's germline CDR1 is SGHRS and CDR2 YFSETQ. Trimming removed 4 bases at V and 5 bases at J, with 18 bases between. This chain's CDR3 is CASSVAAGDTYGYTF. CDR3 nucleotides: TGCGCCAGCAGCGTGGCCGCCGGGGATACATATGGCTACACCTTC.

The CDR3: CASSTRGTPGAYEQYF. The CDR3 bases are TGTGCCAGTAGTACCCGCGGGACACCGGGAGCCTACGAGCAGTACTTC. The chain combines TRBV19 with TRBJ2-7; the D gene could be TRBD1 or TRBD2 (6 bases each). The CDR3 is made up of 16 amino acids. The V and J ends lost 4 bases and 2 bases respectively, with 18 bases between them. In germline, CDR1 is LNHDA, CDR2 SQIVND (reference sequence). Complete variable domain (other parts from reference TRBV19 and TRBJ2-7): DGGITQSPKYLFRKEGQNVTLSCEQNLNHDAMYWYRQDPGQGLRLIYYSQIVNDFQKGDIAEGYSVSREKKESFPLTVTSAQKNPTAFYLCASSTRGTPGAYEQYFGPGTRLTVT.

V gene TRBV28 combines with J gene TRBJ2-7; 9 bases are a match to TRBD2. After removal of 3 bases from V and 6 bases from J, the junction contained 12 bases not matched to a gene. CDR3 length equals 16 residues. CDR1 and CDR2 from the germline V gene are MDHEN and SYDVKM. CDR3 sequence reads: CASSFGAGGIECEQYF. CDR3 DNA sequence: TGTGCCAGCAGTTTCGGGGCGGGAGGGATAGAGTGCGAGCAGTACTTC.

The V gene is TRBV19, the J gene TRBJ2-5; no clear D. V was shortened by 10 bases and J by 3 bases, with 6 bases between the two germline ends. This CDR3 has 10 residues. CDR1 is LNHDA and CDR2 is SQIVND in the germline V gene (reference sequence). The CDR3 loop is CATRKETQYF. As DNA, the CDR3 is TGTGCCACCCGAAAAGAGACCCAGTACTTC.

This clone appeared a single time. The genes are TRBV5-1 and TRBJ2-2; D might be TRBD1 (5 bases). V was trimmed by 6 bases and J by 4 bases, leaving 10 bases between them. The CDR3 covers 13 residues. CDR1 and CDR2 from the germline V gene are SGHRS and YFSETQ. This CDR3 is CASTTDLTGELFF. The DNA for the CDR3 is TGCGCCAGCACGACAGACCTCACCGGGGAGCTGTTTTTT.

V is TRBV9 and J is TRBJ1-3; TRBD1 is a possible D gene (5 bases). Germline-derived CDR1 and CDR2 are SGDLS and YYNGEE. The CDR3 length is 15 residues. V was shortened by 4 bases and J by 2 bases, with 13 bases between the two germline ends. CDR3 loop: CASSPRPGAGNTIYF. DNA for the CDR3: TGTGCCAGCAGCCCCCGCCCGGGGGCTGGAAACACCATATATTTT.

This clone was recorded once. CDR3 nucleotides: TGTGCCAGCAGCTCCAGGGGGAGCATGAACACTGAAGCTTTCTTT. Protein product: CASSSRGSMNTEAFF. This chain joins TRBV7-8 and TRBJ1-1; 7 positions match TRBD1. The CDR3 has 15 residues. The germline V gene has CDR1 SGHVS and CDR2 FQNEAQ. V lost 4 bases and J lost 0; bases outside the gene matches: 5.

J is TRBJ1-4 and V is TRBV30; D call uncertain. CDR3 length equals 13 residues. CDR1 and CDR2 (germline): GTSNPN, SVGIG (reference sequence). V gave up 5 bases and J gave up 5 bases, with 12 bases separating them. CDR3 sequence (DNA): TGTGCCTGGGGCGTCGGGCTGAATGAAAAACTGTTTTTT. It is translated as CAWGVGLNEKLFF. The full variable domain, with the rest looked up from reference TRBV30 and TRBJ1-4, is SQTIHQWPATLVQPVGSPLSLECTVEGTSNPNLYWYRQAAGRGLQLLFYSVGIGQISSEVPQNLSASRPQDRQFILSSKKLLLSDSGFYLCAWGVGLNEKLFFGSGTQLSVL.

This clone appeared many times. The chain employs TRBV28 and TRBJ1-1; tentatively, D is TRBD1 (6 bases). CDR1 and CDR2 (germline): MDHEN, SYDVKM. Trimming shortened V by 5 bases and J by 11 bases, and 18 bases separated the two germline ends. The CDR3 totals 13 residues. This chain's CDR3 is CASSPSTGPRAFF. The CDR3 coding sequence is TGTGCCAGCAGTCCATCTACAGGGCCGCGCGCTTTCTTT.

This rearrangement joins TRBV5-6 to TRBJ1-2; TRBD1 matches at 7 bases. This CDR3 has 13 amino acids. CDR1 is SGHDT, CDR2 YYEEEE, per germline. J was trimmed by 4 bases and V by 5 bases; bases with no gene match: 5. In DNA form, the CDR3 reads TGTGCCAGCAGGCCTGGACAGGCCTATGGCTACACCTTC. Protein sequence: CASRPGQAYGYTF. Looking up the rest from reference TRBV5-6 and TRBJ1-2 gives the full variable domain: DAGVTQSPTHLIKTRGQQVTLRCSPKSGHDTVSWYQQALGQGPQFIFQYYEEEERQRGNFPDRFSGHQFPNYSSELNVNALLLGDSALYLCASRPGQAYGYTFGSGTRLTVV.

V gene TRBV4-2 combines with J gene TRBJ2-1; 11 positions match TRBD2. The CDR3 spans 16 residues. CDR1 and CDR2 (germline): LGHNA, YNFKEQ. The V segment lost 0 bases and the J segment 9 bases; nucleotides outside the gene matches: 7. The CDR3 is CASSQETSGGQGEQFF. In DNA, the CDR3 is TGTGCCAGCAGCCAAGAAACTAGCGGGGGCCAGGGTGAGCAGTTCTTC.

V is TRBV5-4 and J is TRBJ2-4; possible D gene TRBD1, 6 bases. CDR1 and CDR2 (germline): SGHNT, YYREEE (reference sequence). The germline V and J ends were trimmed by 4 bases and 9 bases, with 11 bases remaining between them. The length of the CDR3 is 12 residues. The CDR3 bases are TGTGCCAGCAGCCAGGACAGCGGCATTCAGTACTTC. It is translated as CASSQDSGIQYF.

This clone was seen a few times. As DNA, the CDR3 is TGTGCCAGCAGTTTATCGACAGACTTGAATGAAGCTTTCTTT. Translation: CASSLSTDLNEAFF. V gene TRBV28 combines with J gene TRBJ1-1, with a tentative D call TRBD1 (5 bases). CDR3 length equals 14 residues. V lost 1 base and J 7 bases, leaving 13 bases between the germline ends. Germline loops: CDR1 MDHEN, CDR2 SYDVKM.

The chain joins TRBV6-6 to TRBJ1-1, with D unclear. Germline CDR1 and CDR2: MNHNY and SVGAGI (reference sequence). The CDR3 covers 14 residues. V lost 2 bases, J lost 0 bases, and 7 bases lay in between. The CDR3 region has the DNA TGTGCCAGCAGTTACGCCAGGATGAACACTGAAGCTTTCTTT. This encodes CASSYARMNTEAFF.

The genes are TRBV6-5 and TRBJ2-7; perhaps TRBD1 as D (5 bases). Germline V gene lookup returns CDR1 MNHEY and CDR2 SVGAGI. This CDR3 has 13 residues. Trimming left V 4 bases short and J 7 bases short, with 14 bases between. The CDR3 here is CASSFQGWREQYF. CDR3 DNA sequence: TGTGCCAGCAGTTTCCAGGGATGGAGAGAGCAGTACTTC.